The present entry profiles one T cell receptor beta chain with its context. What this receptor recognizes is not known. Per-base quality was not reported, and no clone a single base away is much larger than it. This sample was included in a study of intratumoral heterogeneity in liver cancer. About the investigation overall: Across the full roughly 14-patient cohort, most patients were male and the median age was around 65 years. To examine intratumor heterogeneity, the study integrated RNA-seq, DNA sequencing, TCR-seq and SNP array data obtained from multiple regions of hepatocellular carcinoma specimens. The overall cohort comprised 70 to 75 multiregional samples from some 14 HCC patients, with 50 to 55 tumoral and around 20 adjacent nontumoral regions.

The paper's findings and limits, for the study overall: A relatively low patient number and under-sampled tumor-infiltrating lymphocyte representation were acknowledged by the authors as limitations.

The CDR3 runs 13 residues from the cysteine to the phenylalanine. The kept DNA is CDR3 alone, 39 bases in frame from the first base. V is shortened by 6 bases, J by 6 bases, and the region joining them spans 11 bases. For CDR1 and CDR2, the germline V gene (reference sequence) lists SEHNR and FQNEAQ. The immunoSEQ assay was used to sequence TCR beta chain CDR3 regions from genomic DNA. Rearranged VDJ segments were amplified with primers that anneal to V and J segments. In the original analysis: The ImmunoSeq Analyzer software was used to calculate clonality and richness metrics. Differentially abundant clones between regions were identified using Fisher's exact test plus a beta-binomial method for added stringency. TCRdb holds this immuneACCESS table with in-frame rearrangements only. Some clones are missing; in checked studies, unresolved V genes explain under half, and the rest has no known cause. That table furnishes V, J and clone size, whereas the DNA furnished D and trimming. Here the sample has some 5,000 clones; 68% occur a single time. 22% of the sample comes from the top ten.

Every patient had early-stage hepatocellular carcinoma and received no therapy prior to surgical resection. Sampled areas lacked macroscopic evidence of necrosis or hemorrhage. Multiple regions from a couple of patients were subjected to TCR sequencing (ImmunoSeq). Frozen resection tissue samples were collected at least 1 cm apart from each other. Samples labelled N came from nontumoral liver tissue adjacent to the tumor. Genomic DNA was extracted from bulk tissue using the DNeasy blood and tissue kit. The rearranged chain carries TRBV7-9 and TRBJ2-2, and TRBD2 may be the D gene, going by 5 matching bases. Sequenced material: tumor-adjacent normal tissue, taken before any cancer treatment. The receptor's source is a man between 70 and 80 years old with hepatocellular carcinoma. At the DNA level, the sequence is TGTGCCAGCAGTTCACTAGGATCCGGGGAGCTGTTTTTT. This encodes CASSSLGSGELFF.